These 10 T cell receptor beta chains were sequenced from one sample in a study of T cell responses to AZD1222 COVID-19 vaccine (dated by TCRdb to the early 2020s). What this sample's time point label stands for: baseline before first vaccination. Receptor libraries were prepared by the immunoSEQ multiplex PCR assay. TCRdb carries this immuneACCESS record with in-frame sequences only. Its versions omit some clonotypes, under half of them owing to an unresolved V gene in the studies checked, with the rest unexplained. This sample gives 100,000 to 150,000 clones in total; roughly nine tenths of them show up just once. Roughly 3.9% of the sample comes from the top ten. Source: peripheral blood, taken on day 0 of AZD1222 vaccination. All receptors derive from an adult in good health.

The chain links TRBV4-2 to TRBJ2-3; D might be TRBD2 (5 bases). Trimming pared 1 base from V and 9 bases from J, leaving 14 bases between. The CDR3 length is 14 residues. Germline V gene data show CDR1 as LGHNA and CDR2 as YNFKEQ. The CDR3 sequence is CASSQGGLPPTQYF. For the CDR3, the DNA is TGTGCCAGCAGCCAAGGTGGACTTCCCCCCACGCAGTATTTT.

This clone was seen a handful of times. This chain uses TRBV7-3 with TRBJ2-6; D perhaps matches TRBD1 (6 bases). The CDR3 has 15 amino acids. Trimming took off 5 bases at V and 3 bases at J, with 11 bases between the two ends. The V gene's germline CDR1 is SGHTA and CDR2 FQGTGA. In DNA, the CDR3 is TGTGCCAGCAGCCTACAGGGTGGTGGGGCCAACGTCCTGACTTTC. As protein: CASSLQGGGANVLTF. Filled out from reference TRBV7-3 and TRBJ2-6, the complete variable domain reads GAGVSQTPSNKVTEKGKYVELRCDPISGHTALYWYRQSLGQGPEFLIYFQGTGAADDSGLPNDRFFAVRPEGSVSTLKIQRTERGDSAVYLCASSLQGGGANVLTFGAGSRLTVL.

This clone was detected ten times or more. In nucleotides, the CDR3 is TGTGCCAGCAGTTACTCTGCTGAGCAGTTCTTC. Translated: CASSYSAEQFF. The V and J genes are TRBV6-5 and TRBJ2-1; D ambiguous. Trimming removed 0 bases from V and 9 bases from J, with 3 bases in between. CDR3 length equals 11 residues. Germline assignment: CDR1 MNHEY and CDR2 SVGAGI.

The V and J genes are TRBV6-2 or TRBV6-3 and TRBJ2-2, with D tentatively TRBD1 (5 bases). Germline V gene lookup returns CDR1 MNHEY and CDR2 SVGEGT. With 2 bases removed from V and 0 bases from J, the gap between germline ends came to 16 bases. This CDR3 is built from 18 residues. The CDR3 DNA reads as TGTGCCAGCAGTTACCAACTGACAGTTCGGGCGAACACCGGGGAGCTGTTTTTT. Its translation: CASSYQLTVRANTGELFF.

This clone was seen only once. V is TRBV7-2 and J is TRBJ2-3, with D uncertain. Germline-derived CDR1 and CDR2 are SGHTA and FQGNSA. V lost 1 base and J lost 4, with 6 bases in between. The CDR3 totals 13 residues. CDR3 DNA: TGTGCCAGCAGCTTAGAATTATCAGATACGCAGTATTTT. Encoded protein: CASSLELSDTQYF.

The rearrangement joins TRBV5-1 to TRBJ2-4; 7 bases align to TRBD1. The CDR3 length is 14 residues. Germline V gene lookup returns CDR1 SGHRS and CDR2 YFSETQ. V shed 4 bases, J shed 9 bases, and the junction held 10 bases outside the gene matches. CDR3 in DNA: TGCGCCAGCAGCCTTGGGACAGCGGTGGGCATTCAGTACTTC. Translating it yields CASSLGTAVGIQYF.

This clone has only a few counts. The chain employs TRBV6-2 or TRBV6-3 and TRBJ1-4; 8 positions match TRBD1. Per the germline V gene, CDR1 is MNHEY and CDR2 is SVGEGT. V lost 4 bases to trimming and J lost 0 bases; unmatched junction nucleotides: 13. The CDR3 has 19 residues. The CDR3 region has the DNA TGTGCCAGCAGTTCAACCACACCGGGACAGGACACAACTAATGAAAAACTGTTTTTT. Amino acids: CASSSTTPGQDTTNEKLFF.

This chain joins TRBV19 and TRBJ1-2; unclear D gene. Germline V lookup: CDR1 LNHDA, CDR2 SQIVND (reference sequence). This CDR3 spans 13 amino acids. The germline V and J ends were trimmed by 7 bases and 7 bases, with 16 bases remaining between them. This CDR3 reads CASNLGLGSGYTF. In DNA form, the CDR3 reads TGTGCCAGTAACCTCGGTTTAGGGAGTGGCTACACCTTC.

The V gene is TRBV10-3, the J gene TRBJ2-7; D may be TRBD2 (6 bases). The CDR3 contains 13 residues. Germline V lookup: CDR1 ENHRY, CDR2 SYGVKD. Trimming cost V 11 bases and J 3 bases, with 17 bases left between them. The CDR3 reads CAARSPGVYEQYF. The CDR3 DNA reads TGTGCCGCGAGAAGTCCGGGGGTCTACGAGCAGTACTTC.

This clone came up a few times. The chain recombines TRBV30 with TRBJ2-7; D possibly corresponds to TRBD2 (6 bases). Trimming pared 2 bases from V and 4 bases from J, leaving 12 bases between. From germline, CDR1 is GTSNPN and CDR2 SVGIG (reference sequence). This CDR3 contains 13 residues. Written as DNA, the CDR3 is TGTGCCTGGAGTATACAGAGCGGGTACGAGCAGTACTTC. Translating it yields CAWSIQSGYEQYF. Supplemented by reference TRBV30 and TRBJ2-7, the full variable domain reads SQTIHQWPATLVQPVGSPLSLECTVEGTSNPNLYWYRQAAGRGLQLLFYSVGIGQISSEVPQNLSASRPQDRQFILSSKKLLLSDSGFYLCAWSIQSGYEQYFGPGTRLTVT.